Sequencing of this T cell receptor beta chain was carried out in a study of naive and memory T cell subsets. An equimolar mix of two oligonucleotides served as the beta constant-region primer for TRBC1 and TRBC2. Four rounds of PCR amplified the ligated cDNA using nested alpha and beta constant-region primers plus SP2. TCRdb redid the calling of the UMI-ligation and nested PCR reads with MiXCR, one entry per CDR3 protein. The sample holds under 150,000 distinct CDR3 sequences, approximately 21% seen once. Study-level points and caveats: Naive repertoires, especially CD8, held a few larger clonotypes, possibly memory cells re-expressing CD45RA.

The sample holds a few counts of this clonotype. The antigen is undetermined. The CDR3 runs 12 residues. Deletions cut 2 bases from V and 6 bases from J, with 5 bases between. The germline V gene encodes CDR1 KGHDR and CDR2 SFDVKD. After CD4 positive bead selection, the CD4-negative fraction gave CD8 T cells. What was sequenced was naive CD8+ T cells from blood. The sequence was collected from a human donor in good health. V and J are TRBV24-1 and TRBJ2-3; no reliable D call. The CDR3: CATSDYSDTQYF. CDR3 DNA: TGTGCCACCAGTGATTACAGTGATACGCAGTATTTT.